This T cell receptor beta chain was observed in a study of regulatory T cells in long-lasting Graves disease. Study background: The antithyroid drugs taken by newly diagnosed Graves' patients had been used for under 3 months. Regarding the study as a whole: Possibly, too few samples lowered accuracy. Thyroid tissue was not sampled; only peripheral blood was. Persistent disease preferred TRBV28, TRBJ1-2 and TRBJ2-5; new disease, TRBV20-1 and TRBJ2-1.

Arm-PCR with iRepertoire HTBI primers amplified the CDR3 regions for these TCR beta libraries. TCRdb re-derived calls from the multiplex PCR reads in MiXCR, one entry per CDR3 protein. The table includes around 400,000 distinct CDR3 sequences, around 15% detected once. The time point here: newly diagnosed GD, antithyroid drugs for less than 3 months. Following extraction of RNA from PBMCs, that RNA was used to make the TCR library. Germline V gene sequence: CDR1 MNHEY, CDR2 SVGEGT. V was trimmed by 4 bases and J by 10 bases, leaving 11 bases between them. This CDR3 spans 11 amino acids. About this clonotype itself: Its target is not known.

This receptor was obtained from a female donor with Graves disease. Here the sequenced sample was peripheral blood mononuclear cells (PBMCs), taken at new diagnosis, from a patient treated with antithyroid drugs. The chain has TRBV6-2 or TRBV6-3 and TRBJ2-7, with a weak D call TRBD1 (6 bases). The CDR3 here is CASSSDRTQYF. The CDR3, as DNA: TGTGCCAGCAGTTCAGACAGGACACAGTACTTC.